The clone carrying this TCR beta chain was observed many times. Under 12 ml fresh peripheral blood yielded the PBMCs. This record belongs to a study of T cells in Graves' hyperthyroidism and ophthalmopathy. CDR3 length equals 15 residues. The germline V gene has CDR1 SGHTA and CDR2 FQGNSA. Deletions cut 1 base from V and 2 bases from J, with 10 bases between. The investigators amplified TCR beta CDR3 regions from RNA transcripts. HTBI primers were the set used in a first-round RT-PCR of the TCR CDR3. TCRdb itself ran the multiplex PCR reads through MiXCR, one entry per CDR3 protein. Among about 200,000 distinct CDR3 sequences listed, 15% to 20% were seen once.

The receptor was isolated from a man aged 45 to 65 with Graves' hyperthyroidism. The specimen was blood. The chain recombines TRBV7-2 with TRBJ2-3; D unresolved. The CDR3 DNA is TGTGCCAGCAGCTTAGTGGTTGACGCCACAGATACGCAGTATTTT. Protein sequence: CASSLVVDATDTQYF.